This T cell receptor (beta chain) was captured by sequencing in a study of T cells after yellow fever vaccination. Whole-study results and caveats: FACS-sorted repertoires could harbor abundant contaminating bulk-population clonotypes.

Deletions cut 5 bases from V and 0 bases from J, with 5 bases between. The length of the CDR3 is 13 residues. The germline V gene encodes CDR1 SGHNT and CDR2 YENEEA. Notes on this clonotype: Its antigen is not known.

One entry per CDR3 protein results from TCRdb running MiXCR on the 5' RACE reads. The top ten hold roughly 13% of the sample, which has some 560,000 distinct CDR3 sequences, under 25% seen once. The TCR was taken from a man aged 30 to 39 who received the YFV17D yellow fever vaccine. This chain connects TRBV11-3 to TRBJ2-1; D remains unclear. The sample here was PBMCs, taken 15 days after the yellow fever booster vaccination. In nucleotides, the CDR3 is TGTGCCAGCAGCGAAGACTCCTACAATGAGCAGTTCTTC. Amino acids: CASSEDSYNEQFF.